This T cell receptor (beta chain) stems from a study of shared clonotypes between healthy human individuals. Study at large: Two women and three men aged 18 to 49 served as donors. Study-wide findings and caveats: Naive subsets typically showed greater estimated richness than memory subsets. A reduction in generation probabilities was seen for non-shared clonotypes relative to those shared by all four donors.

The CDR3 extends over 12 amino acids. CDR1 and CDR2 from the germline V gene are GTSNPN and SVGIG (reference sequence). The V end lost 1 base, the J end lost 10 bases, and 13 bases lay between the germline ends. Sequencing was performed with immunoSEQ multiplex PCR; in TCRdb, only in-frame clones are kept and a portion is missing. This sample has around 2,000,000 clones, with about 93% found just once. Naive CD8 cells comprised CD45RO-negative, CCR7-positively selected cells, excluding terminally differentiated effector memory CD45RA+ cells. The study drew its donors from healthy HIV-negative adults without recent acute infections or vaccinations. Notes on this clone: Antigen specificity is unknown.

The sample comprised naive CD8+ T cells from PBMCs. This sequence joins TRBV30 and TRBJ2-5; either TRBD1 or TRBD2 may supply D (5 bases each). The TCR was taken from a man aged 18 to 29 in good health. Some clones in this sample may be carry-over from other donors' samples. CDR3 DNA: TGTGCCTGGAGTGGGGGACCGTTTGACCAGTACTTC. This sequence encodes CAWSGGPFDQYF.